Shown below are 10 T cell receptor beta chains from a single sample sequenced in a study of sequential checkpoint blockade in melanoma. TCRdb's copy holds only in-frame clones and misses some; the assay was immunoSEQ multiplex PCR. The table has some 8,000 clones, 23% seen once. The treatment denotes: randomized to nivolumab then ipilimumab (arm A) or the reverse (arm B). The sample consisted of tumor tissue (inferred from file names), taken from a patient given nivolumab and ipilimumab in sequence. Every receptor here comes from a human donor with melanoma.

CDR3 DNA sequence: TGCGCCAGCAGCCGCAGCGGGGGCACCGGGGAGCTGTTTTTT. Protein product: CASSRSGGTGELFF. The rearrangement uses TRBV4-1 and TRBJ2-2; 8 nucleotides match TRBD2. CDR3 size: 14 residues. CDR1 MGHRA and CDR2 YSYEKL come from the germline V gene. The V and J ends lost 4 bases and 4 bases, in that order; junction bases with no gene match: 2.

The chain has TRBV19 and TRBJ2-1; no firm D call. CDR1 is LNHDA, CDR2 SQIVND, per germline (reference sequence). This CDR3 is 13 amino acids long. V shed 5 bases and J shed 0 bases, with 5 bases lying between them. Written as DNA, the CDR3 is TGTGCCAGTAGTCCTACCTCCTACAATGAGCAGTTCTTC. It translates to CASSPTSYNEQFF.

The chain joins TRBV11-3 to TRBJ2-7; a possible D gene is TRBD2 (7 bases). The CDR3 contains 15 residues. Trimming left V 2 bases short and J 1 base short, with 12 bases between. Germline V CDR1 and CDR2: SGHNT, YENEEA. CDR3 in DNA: TGTGCCAGCAGCTTATCGGGGGGCGCTTCCTACGAGCAGTACTTC. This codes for CASSLSGGASYEQYF. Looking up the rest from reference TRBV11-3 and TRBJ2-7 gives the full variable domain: EAGVVQSPRYKIIEKKQPVAFWCNPISGHNTLYWYLQNLGQGPELLIRYENEEAVDDSQLPKDRFSAERLKGVDSTLKIQPAELGDSAVYLCASSLSGGASYEQYFGPGTRLTVT.

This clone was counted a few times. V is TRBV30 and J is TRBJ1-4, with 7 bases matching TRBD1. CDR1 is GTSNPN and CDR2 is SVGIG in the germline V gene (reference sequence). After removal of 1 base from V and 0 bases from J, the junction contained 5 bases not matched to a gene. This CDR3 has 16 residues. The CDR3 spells CAWSETGLATNEKLFF. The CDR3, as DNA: TGTGCCTGGAGTGAGACAGGGCTTGCAACTAATGAAAAACTGTTTTTT. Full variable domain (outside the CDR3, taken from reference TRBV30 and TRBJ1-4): SQTIHQWPATLVQPVGSPLSLECTVEGTSNPNLYWYRQAAGRGLQLLFYSVGIGQISSEVPQNLSASRPQDRQFILSSKKLLLSDSGFYLCAWSETGLATNEKLFFGSGTQLSVL.

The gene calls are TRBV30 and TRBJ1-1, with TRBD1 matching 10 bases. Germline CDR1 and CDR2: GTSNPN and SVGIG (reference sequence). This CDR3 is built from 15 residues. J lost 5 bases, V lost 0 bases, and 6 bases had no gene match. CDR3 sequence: CAWSVLGTGVTEAFF. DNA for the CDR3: TGTGCCTGGAGTGTACTCGGGACAGGGGTTACTGAAGCTTTCTTT.

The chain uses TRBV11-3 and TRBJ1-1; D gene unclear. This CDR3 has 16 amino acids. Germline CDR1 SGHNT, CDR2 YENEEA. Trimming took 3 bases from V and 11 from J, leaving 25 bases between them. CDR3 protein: CASSLFGRSLDVVAFF. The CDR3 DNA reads TGTGCCAGCAGCTTGTTCGGTCGGTCCCTGGATGTGGTGGCTTTCTTT. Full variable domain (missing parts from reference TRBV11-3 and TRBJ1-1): EAGVVQSPRYKIIEKKQPVAFWCNPISGHNTLYWYLQNLGQGPELLIRYENEEAVDDSQLPKDRFSAERLKGVDSTLKIQPAELGDSAVYLCASSLFGRSLDVVAFFGQGTRLTVV.

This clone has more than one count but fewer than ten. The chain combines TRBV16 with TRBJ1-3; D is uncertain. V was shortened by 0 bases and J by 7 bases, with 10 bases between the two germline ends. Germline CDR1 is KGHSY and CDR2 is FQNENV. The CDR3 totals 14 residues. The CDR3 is CASSQSLGSNTIYF. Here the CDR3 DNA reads TGTGCCAGCAGCCAATCTTTAGGATCTAACACCATATATTTT.

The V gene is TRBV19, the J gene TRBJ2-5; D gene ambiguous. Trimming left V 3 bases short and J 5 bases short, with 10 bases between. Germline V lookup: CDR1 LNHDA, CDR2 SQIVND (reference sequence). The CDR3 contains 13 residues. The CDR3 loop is CASSIEVGETQYF. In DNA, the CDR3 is TGTGCCAGTAGTATTGAGGTAGGGGAGACCCAGTACTTC. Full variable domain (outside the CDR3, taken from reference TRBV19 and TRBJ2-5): DGGITQSPKYLFRKEGQNVTLSCEQNLNHDAMYWYRQDPGQGLRLIYYSQIVNDFQKGDIAEGYSVSREKKESFPLTVTSAQKNPTAFYLCASSIEVGETQYFGPGTRLLVL.

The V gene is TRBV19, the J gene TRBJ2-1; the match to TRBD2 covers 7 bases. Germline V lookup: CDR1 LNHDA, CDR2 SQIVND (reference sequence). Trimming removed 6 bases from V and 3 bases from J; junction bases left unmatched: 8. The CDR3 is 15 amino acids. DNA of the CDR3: TGTGCCAGTAGCTTTTCTGGCGGGAGCTACAATGAGCAGTTCTTC. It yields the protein CASSFSGGSYNEQFF.

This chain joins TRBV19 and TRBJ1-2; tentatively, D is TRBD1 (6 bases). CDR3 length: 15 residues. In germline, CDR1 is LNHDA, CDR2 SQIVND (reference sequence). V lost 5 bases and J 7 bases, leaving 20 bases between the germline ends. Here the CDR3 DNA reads TGTGCCAGTAGTCTGCGACAGGCGGGGCTGGCTGGCTACACCTTC. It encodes CASSLRQAGLAGYTF.